The clone carrying this T cell receptor (beta chain) turned up a few times. The antigen is not known. Germline is not matched at one junction end, which may reflect a read error. For every donor, a draw yielded approximately 9.9 milliliters of peripheral blood. This sample was taken from a study of blood T cells in healthy people across ages. Study findings and constraints: Diversity figures derived from one million T cells were judged to underestimate the true value.

Through a sample-barcoded 5' primer and a J-beta primer mix, a second PCR was run for roughly 7 to 12 cycles. TCRdb fed the 5' RACE reads into MiXCR, producing one record per CDR3 protein. The sample has fewer than 2,000,000 distinct CDR3 sequences, around 40% seen once. Germline V CDR1 and CDR2: KGHSH, LQKENI. The CDR3 is 15 residues long. The chain is built from TRBV18 and TRBJ2-6; no definite D call. The TCR originated in a human donor in good health. The sequenced sample consisted of blood. CDR3 sequence (DNA): TGTGCCAGCTCGCCACCAACAGCAGGGGCCAACGTCCTGACTTTC. Its protein is CASSPPTAGANVLTF.